The clone carrying this TCR beta chain was counted between two and nine times. Its target is unknown. V shed 4 bases and J shed 5 bases, with 18 bases lying between them. Germline loops: CDR1 SGHRS, CDR2 YFSETQ. The CDR3 runs to 15 residues. From RNA transcripts, TCR beta CDR3 regions were amplified. With the HTBI primer set, the TCR CDR3 went through a first round of RT-PCR. TCRdb fed the multiplex PCR reads into MiXCR, producing one record per CDR3 protein. The table has some 510,000 distinct CDR3 sequences, under 25% seen once. This entry is derived from a study of T cells in Graves' hyperthyroidism and ophthalmopathy. Study observations and caveats: Most clonotypes expanded in thyroid above 0.001 were likewise present in blood.

The sample comprised blood. The rearrangement uses TRBV5-1 and TRBJ2-5; a possible D gene is TRBD1 (6 bases). The sequence was collected from a man between 18 and 29 years old with Graves' hyperthyroidism. CDR3 amino acids: CASSPGQSRMETQYF. CDR3 DNA sequence: TGCGCCAGCAGCCCTGGACAGAGTCGAATGGAGACCCAGTACTTC.